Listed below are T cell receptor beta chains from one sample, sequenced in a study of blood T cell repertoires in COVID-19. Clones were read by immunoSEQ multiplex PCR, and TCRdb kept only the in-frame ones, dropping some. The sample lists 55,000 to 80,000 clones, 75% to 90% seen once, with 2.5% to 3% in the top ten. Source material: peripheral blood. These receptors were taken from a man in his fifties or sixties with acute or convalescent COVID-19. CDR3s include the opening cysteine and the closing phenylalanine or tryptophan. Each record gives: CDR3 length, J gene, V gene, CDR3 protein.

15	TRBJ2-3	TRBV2	CASSWTEPSTDTQYF
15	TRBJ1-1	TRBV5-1	CASSASTGVNTEAFF
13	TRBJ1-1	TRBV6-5	CASSAGKQTEAFF
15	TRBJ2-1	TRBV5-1	CASTPTGVPNNEQFF
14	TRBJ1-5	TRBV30	CAWSGQSYNQPQHF
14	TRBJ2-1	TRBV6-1	CASSERDRGNEQFF
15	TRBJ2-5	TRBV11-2	CASSPQLAGTETQYF
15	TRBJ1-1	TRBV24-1	CATSDTRTGLTEAFF
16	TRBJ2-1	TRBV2	CASSERIIGDKGEQFF
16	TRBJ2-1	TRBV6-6	CASSSSLAGGRGEQFF
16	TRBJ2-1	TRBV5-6	CASSALAGVSYNEQFF
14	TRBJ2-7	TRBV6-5	CASSPPTGPYEQYF
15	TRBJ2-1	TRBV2	CASSEYSGSLVEQFF
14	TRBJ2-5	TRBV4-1	CASSSDRGKETQYF
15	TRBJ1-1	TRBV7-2	CASSTSGGWGTEAFF
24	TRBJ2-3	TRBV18	CASSGRWDRTTSGTDEPSTDTQYF
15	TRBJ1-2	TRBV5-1	CASSLAADSTNGYTF
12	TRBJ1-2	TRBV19	CASRYLTGAYTF
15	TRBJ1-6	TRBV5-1	CASASTSSYNSPLHF
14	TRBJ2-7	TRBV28	CASSTGTRLYEQYF
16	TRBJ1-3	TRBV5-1	CASSSATGSSGNTIYF
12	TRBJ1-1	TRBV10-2	CASVSADTEAFF
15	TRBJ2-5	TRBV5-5	CASSTGLAGGETQYF
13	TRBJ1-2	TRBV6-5	CASRGEVRYGYTF
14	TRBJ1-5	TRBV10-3	CAIGDTLSNQPQHF
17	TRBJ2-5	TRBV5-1	CASSLSPLAGISETQYF
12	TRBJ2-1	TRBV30	CAWSVVMNEQFF
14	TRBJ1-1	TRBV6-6	CASSTGDKNTEAFF
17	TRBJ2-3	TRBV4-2	CASSQEAWSGSTDTQYF
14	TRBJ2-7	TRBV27	CASSFRIAGYEQYF
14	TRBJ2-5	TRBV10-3	CAISPRGNQETQYF
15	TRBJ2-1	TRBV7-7	CASSTGLAGPNEQFF
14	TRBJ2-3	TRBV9	CASSVTSTTDTQYF
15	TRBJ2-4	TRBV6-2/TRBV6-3	CASSYDGLAKNIQYF
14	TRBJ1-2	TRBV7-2	CASSPQQGVYGYTF
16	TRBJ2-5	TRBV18	CASSPPGVKETETQYF
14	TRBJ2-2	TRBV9	CASSGDSNTGELFF
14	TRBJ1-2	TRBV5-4	CASSEGRENYGYTF
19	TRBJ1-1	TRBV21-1	CASSKGIPFSDRDNTEAFF
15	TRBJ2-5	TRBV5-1	CASSLQGGQKETQYF